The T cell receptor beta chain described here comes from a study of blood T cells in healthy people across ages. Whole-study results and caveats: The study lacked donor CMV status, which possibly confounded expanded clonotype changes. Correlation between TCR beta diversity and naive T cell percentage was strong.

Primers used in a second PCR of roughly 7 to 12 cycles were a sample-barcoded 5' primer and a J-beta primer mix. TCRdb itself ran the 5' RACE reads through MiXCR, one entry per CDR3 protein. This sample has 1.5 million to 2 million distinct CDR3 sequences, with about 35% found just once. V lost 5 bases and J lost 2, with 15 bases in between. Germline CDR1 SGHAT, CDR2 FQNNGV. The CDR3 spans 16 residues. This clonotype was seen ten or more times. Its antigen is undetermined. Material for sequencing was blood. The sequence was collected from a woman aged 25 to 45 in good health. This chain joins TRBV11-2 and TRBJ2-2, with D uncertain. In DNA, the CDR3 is TGTGCCAGCAGCCCAATCAGCAGTATAAACACCGGGGAGCTGTTTTTT. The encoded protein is CASSPISSINTGELFF.